The entry that follows covers one TCR beta chain sequence. V was trimmed by 2 bases and J by 6 bases, leaving 11 bases between them. This CDR3 comprises 14 residues. CDR1 and CDR2 (germline): SGHNT, YYREEE (reference sequence). The method was immunoSEQ multiplex PCR; TCRdb's version includes in-frame clones alone and lacks a portion of them. The sample yields 120,000 or so clones, 86% seen once. This sample is drawn from a study of PD-L1 blockade in urothelial cancer. Study context: Patients went on atezolizumab in the mid-2010s, receiving 1,200 mg intravenously every 3 weeks. The median number of T cells present in blood samples was 140,000 to 150,000.

Time point given: peripheral blood 6 weeks after treatment start. The chain recombines TRBV5-4 with TRBJ2-2; D possibly corresponds to TRBD2 (6 bases). Material: PBMCs, obtained around atezolizumab (anti-PD-L1) treatment. The receptor comes from a man aged 50-60 years with urothelial cancer. CDR3 nucleotide sequence: TGTGCCAGCAGCTTTGGGGGGAGTGCCGGGGAGCTGTTTTTT. This encodes CASSFGGSAGELFF. Supplemented by reference TRBV5-4 and TRBJ2-2, the full variable domain reads ETGVTQSPTHLIKTRGQQVTLRCSSQSGHNTVSWYQQALGQGPQFIFQYYREEENGRGNFPPRFSGLQFPNYSSELNVNALELDDSALYLCASSFGGSAGELFFGEGSRLTVL.